The sequence of this TCR beta chain was determined in a study of T cells in Graves' hyperthyroidism and ophthalmopathy (dated by TCRdb to the late 2010s). Looking at the study overall: Peripheral blood was collected at initial diagnosis, before any treatment. TCR V-J signatures able to tell the groups apart were searched for in a discovery cohort of 95 to 100 patients, of whom 43 had Graves' ophthalmopathy and 55 to 60 had stable Graves' hyperthyroidism. An independent validation cohort of under 20 hyperthyroidism patients and approximately 16 patients who later progressed to ophthalmopathy tested prospective prediction of ophthalmopathy. For training and testing, the 95 to 100 patients in the discovery cohort were randomly divided in a 7:3 ratio. In six Graves' hyperthyroidism patients, the study also compared T-cell repertoires from thyroid tissue with T-cell repertoires from blood. After blood sampling, hyperthyroidism patients were treated with methimazole at a starting dose of 30 mg daily, and ophthalmopathy patients were treated with high-dose intravenous methylprednisolone. According to the paper, TCR Vbeta CDR3 sequencing was carried out on 135 peripheral blood samples, which came from fewer than 50 ophthalmopathy, 70 to 80 hyperthyroidism and around 17 progressor patients. Points the paper makes about the study in general: A 13 V-J signature model separated ophthalmopathy from stable hyperthyroidism, with approximately 87% sensitivity and just under 84% specificity in cross-validation and 80%/75% in testing. Sample size was not statistically predetermined, and investigators were not blinded to group allocation. In validation, the model predicted progression to ophthalmopathy a median of around 6.5 months before onset, with over 60% sensitivity and roughly 72% specificity. Most expanded thyroid clonotypes (frequency above 0.001) were also found in blood, which suggests that blood repertoires may mirror thyroid immune responses.

This clonotype was found many times. Its antigen is still unknown. Per-base qualities were not stored, and no clone one base away is much larger. CDR3 length: 15 amino acids, cysteine to phenylalanine. Only CDR3 DNA is held: 45 bases, read in frame from base 1. V and J are trimmed by 1 base and 0 bases, and the gene matches miss 3 bases of the junction. From a lookup of the germline V gene, CDR1 and CDR2 are SGHTA and FQGTGA. Moderately to severely active disease, a Clinical Activity Score of at least 3, a NOSPECS grade of at least 4, and a duration under 3 months were present in ophthalmopathy patients. Patients with uncontrolled infections, other autoimmune diseases, pregnancy or lactation were excluded. Clinical symptoms, serum thyroxine and TRAb, thyroid ultrasound, and orbital computed tomography formed the basis for the diagnoses. PBMCs were isolated from 8 to 10 ml of fresh peripheral blood by Ficoll-Paque density gradient centrifugation. Trizol reagent was used to extract total RNA, and RNA quality was then checked on an Agilent 2100 Bioanalyzer.

The TCR beta CDR3 regions were amplified from the RNA transcripts. The TCR CDR3 was subjected to a first round of RT-PCR using the HTBI primer set and the Qiagen OneStep RT-PCR kit. The libraries were constructed in a second round of multiplex PCR and then size-selected and purified. Libraries were sequenced paired-end with 100 bp reads on an Illumina HiSeq2000. The study's processing was this. Raw data were processed with SOAPnuke, discarding reads with adapters, uncalled bases, mean Phred below 15, or no exact constant-primer or identifier match. COPE v1.2.5 was used to merge the high-quality paired reads, and each unique nucleotide sequence was defined as a clonotype. MiTCR v1.1 was used to align the clonotypes against IMGT TRBV, TRBD and TRBJ reference segments. Analysis was restricted to V-J combinations with a frequency above 0.0001, which covered 98% to 99.2% of repertoires. A TCS score was defined as the ratio of F50 (clonal expansion) to E x V (chaos), with BLOSUM62-based TCRdist applied between CDR3 peptides within each V-J. Welch's t-statistics and random forest reduced approximately 520 V-J features to roughly 13, which were used in a naive Bayes classifier (R e1071). TCRdb took the public reads, trimmed them with fastp at Q25, ran MiXCR for clone calling and kept in-frame beta chains. When rows share a CDR3 protein, they turn into one entry using the most common DNA and genes. TCRdb assigned the V and J calls; the authors' analysis was not used. Here the sample has about 350,000 distinct CDR3 sequences; about 16% occur a single time. The top ten constitute under 25% of the sample.

The material sequenced was blood. This clonotype was obtained from a woman aged 55-70 years with Graves' ophthalmopathy. The chain is made from TRBV7-3 and TRBJ2-7; 7 nucleotides in the junction match TRBD2. The DNA sequence is given as TGTGCCAGCAGCTTAAATGGCGGGGGCTCCTACGAGCAGTACTTC. Translation gives CASSLNGGGSYEQYF.